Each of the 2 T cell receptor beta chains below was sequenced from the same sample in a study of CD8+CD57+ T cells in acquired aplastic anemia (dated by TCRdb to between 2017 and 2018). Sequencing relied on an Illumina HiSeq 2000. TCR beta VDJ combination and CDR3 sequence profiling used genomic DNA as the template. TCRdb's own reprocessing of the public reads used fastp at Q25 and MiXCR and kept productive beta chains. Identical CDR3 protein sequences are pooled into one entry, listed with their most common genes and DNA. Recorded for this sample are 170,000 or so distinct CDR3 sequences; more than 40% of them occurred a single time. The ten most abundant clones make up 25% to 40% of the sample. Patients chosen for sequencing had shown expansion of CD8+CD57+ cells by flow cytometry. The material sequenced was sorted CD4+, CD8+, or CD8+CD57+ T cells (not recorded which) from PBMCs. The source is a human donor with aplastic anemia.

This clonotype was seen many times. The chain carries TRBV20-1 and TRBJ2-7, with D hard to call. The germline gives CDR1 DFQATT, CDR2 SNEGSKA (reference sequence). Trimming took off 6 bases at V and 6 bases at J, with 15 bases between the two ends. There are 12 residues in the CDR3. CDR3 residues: CSARTGLAEQYF. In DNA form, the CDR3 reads TGCAGTGCCAGGACCGGGTTGGCCGAGCAGTACTTC.

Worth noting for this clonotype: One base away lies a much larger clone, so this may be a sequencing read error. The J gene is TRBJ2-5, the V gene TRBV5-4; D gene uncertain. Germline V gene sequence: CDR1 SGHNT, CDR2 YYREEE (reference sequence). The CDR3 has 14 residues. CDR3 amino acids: CASSFGWTQEIQYF. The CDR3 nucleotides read TGTGCCAGCAGCTTCGGTTGGACCCAAGAGATCCAGTACTTC.